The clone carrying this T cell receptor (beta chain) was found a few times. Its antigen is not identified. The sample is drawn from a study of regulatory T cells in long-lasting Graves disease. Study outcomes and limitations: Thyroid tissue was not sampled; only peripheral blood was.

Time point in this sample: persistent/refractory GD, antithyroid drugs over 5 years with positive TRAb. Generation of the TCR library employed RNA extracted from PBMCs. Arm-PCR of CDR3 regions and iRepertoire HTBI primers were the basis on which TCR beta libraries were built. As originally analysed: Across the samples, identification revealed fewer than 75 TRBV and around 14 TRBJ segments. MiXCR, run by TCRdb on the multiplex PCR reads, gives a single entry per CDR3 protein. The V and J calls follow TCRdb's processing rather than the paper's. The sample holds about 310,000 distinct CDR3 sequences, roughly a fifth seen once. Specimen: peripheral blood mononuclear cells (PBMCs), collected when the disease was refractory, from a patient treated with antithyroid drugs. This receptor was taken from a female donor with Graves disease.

The CDR3 protein is CASSPPGFADSYEQYF. The CDR3 DNA is TGCGCCAGCAGCCCCCCGGGGTTTGCTGACTCCTACGAGCAGTACTTC. The chain couples TRBV5-1 to TRBJ2-7, with D possibly matching TRBD2 (5 bases). Germline CDR1 reads SGHRS; CDR2 reads YFSETQ. Trimming took 4 bases from V and 0 from J, leaving 17 bases between them. This CDR3 is 16 amino acids long. The complete variable domain, with remaining parts taken from reference TRBV5-1 and TRBJ2-7, reads KAGVTQTPRYLIKTRGQQVTLSCSPISGHRSVSWYQQTPGQGLQFLFEYFSETQRNKGNFPGRFSGRQFSNSRSEMNVSTLELGDSALYLCASSPPGFADSYEQYFGPGTRLTVT.